The next 9 T cell receptor beta chains were all read from a single sample in a study of OX40 agonist ivuxolimab in advanced cancers. Library generation was performed with the immunoSEQ multiplex PCR assay. TCRdb retrieved this table from immuneACCESS and kept in-frame rearrangements only. Not all clones are present; in checked studies, unresolved V genes account for under half, and no reason is known for the remainder. In all, the sample holds just under 75,000 clones, and roughly nine tenths of those were seen once. The ten largest clones add up to more than 0.4% of the sample. The source was CD4+ or CD8+ T cells sorted from blood, collected in a trial of the OX40 agonist ivuxolimab. These receptors were taken from an adult with an advanced solid tumor such as melanoma, head and neck, liver or kidney cancer.

This chain uses TRBV5-1 with TRBJ2-7; D may be TRBD1 (5 bases). The CDR3 totals 15 residues. Trimming took off 0 bases at V and 0 bases at J, with 10 bases between the two ends. The germline gives CDR1 SGHRS, CDR2 YFSETQ. CDR3 DNA: TGCGCCAGCAGCTTGGTCCCAGGGCCCTCCTACGAGCAGTACTTC. As protein: CASSLVPGPSYEQYF.

Remarks on this clone: Different DNA sequences within this sample yield the same CDR3. The chain couples TRBV10-3 to TRBJ2-1, with a possible D match to TRBD2 (6 bases). The length of the CDR3 is 16 residues. In germline, CDR1 is ENHRY, CDR2 SYGVKD. Trimming removed 6 bases at V and 8 bases at J, with 23 bases between. This chain's CDR3 is CAISSLAGPTGHEQFF. CDR3 nucleotide sequence: TGTGCCATCAGCTCACTGGCGGGACCCACGGGCCATGAGCAGTTCTTC.

The chain links TRBV5-4 to TRBJ2-2, with 7 bases matching TRBD2. Germline V gene lookup returns CDR1 SGHNT and CDR2 YYREEE (reference sequence). J gave up 3 bases and V 4 bases, and 6 bases lay outside the gene matches. This CDR3 region has 15 residues. CDR3 DNA: TGTGCCAGCAGCCTGGGAGGGTCGGACACCGGGGAGCTGTTTTTT. Translated: CASSLGGSDTGELFF.

The chain joins TRBV20-1 to TRBJ2-3; D is unresolved. The CDR3 loop spans 11 amino acids. V dropped 3 bases and J dropped 5 bases, with 6 bases sitting between them. Germline CDR1 reads DFQATT; CDR2 reads SNEGSKA (reference sequence). CDR3 residues: CSASLEDTQYF. The CDR3 nucleotides read TGCAGTGCTAGTTTGGAAGATACGCAGTATTTT.

The gene calls are TRBV27 and TRBJ2-3; D assignment may be TRBD1 or TRBD2 (6 bases each). The CDR3 contains 17 residues. The ends were cut back, 6 bases at V and 0 bases at J, with 19 bases in the middle. The V gene's germline CDR1 is MNHEY and CDR2 SMNVEV (reference sequence). In DNA, the CDR3 is TGTGCCAGCAGCGGCGGCCCTCGGGGGCTAAGCACAGATACGCAGTATTTT. Translation gives CASSGGPRGLSTDTQYF.

V and J are TRBV5-4 and TRBJ2-5; tentative D call: TRBD1 (6 bases). Germline V gives CDR1 SGHNT, CDR2 YYREEE (reference sequence). V was cut by 2 bases and J by 2 bases, with 13 bases left in between. This CDR3 has 15 amino acids. CDR3 protein: CASSFGAGTQETQYF. In DNA, the CDR3 is TGTGCCAGCAGCTTCGGGGCAGGGACACAAGAGACCCAGTACTTC.

The J gene is TRBJ2-1, the V gene TRBV19, with 9 bases identical to TRBD1. The V gene end was trimmed by 5 bases and the J gene end by 6 bases; junction bases not matched to a gene: 5. This CDR3 spans 14 amino acids. In germline, CDR1 is LNHDA, CDR2 SQIVND (reference sequence). CDR3 sequence reads: CASSFGTGRNEQFF. CDR3 DNA: TGTGCCAGTAGTTTCGGGACAGGGCGCAATGAGCAGTTCTTC.

The V gene is TRBV5-4, the J gene TRBJ2-3, with 9 nucleotides matching TRBD2. The CDR3 has 14 residues. The V gene's germline CDR1 is SGHNT and CDR2 YYREEE (reference sequence). The trim removed 4 bases at V and 3 bases at J, leaving 3 bases unmatched. In DNA form, the CDR3 reads TGTGCCAGCAGCCCGGGACTAGCAACAGATACGCAGTATTTT. It translates to CASSPGLATDTQYF.

This CDR3 is CASRLTGGLETQYF. The CDR3, as DNA: TGTGCCAGCAGGCTTACAGGGGGGTTGGAGACCCAGTACTTC. This chain uses TRBV6-6 with TRBJ2-5, with TRBD1 matching over 8 bases. The CDR3 contains 14 residues. V trimming: 6 bases; J trimming: 5 bases; junction bases outside the gene matches: 8. Per germline, CDR1 MNHNY and CDR2 SVGAGI (reference sequence).